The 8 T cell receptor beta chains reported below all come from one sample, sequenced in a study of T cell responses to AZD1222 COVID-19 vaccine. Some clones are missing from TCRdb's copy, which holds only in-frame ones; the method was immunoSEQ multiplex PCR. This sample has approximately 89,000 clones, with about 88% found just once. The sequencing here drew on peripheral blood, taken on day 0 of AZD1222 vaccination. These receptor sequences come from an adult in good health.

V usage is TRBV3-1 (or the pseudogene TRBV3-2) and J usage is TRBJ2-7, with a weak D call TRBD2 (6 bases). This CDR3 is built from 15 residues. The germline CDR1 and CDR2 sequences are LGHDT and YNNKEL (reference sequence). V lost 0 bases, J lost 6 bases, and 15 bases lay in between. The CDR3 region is CASSQEAVGGGEQYF. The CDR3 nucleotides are TGTGCCAGCAGCCAAGAGGCAGTCGGGGGTGGCGAGCAGTACTTC.

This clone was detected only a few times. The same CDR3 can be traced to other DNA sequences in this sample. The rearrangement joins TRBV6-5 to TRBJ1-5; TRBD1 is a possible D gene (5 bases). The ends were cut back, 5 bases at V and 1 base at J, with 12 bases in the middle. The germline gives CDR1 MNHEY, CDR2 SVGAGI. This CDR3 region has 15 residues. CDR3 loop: CASSPGTGSNQPQHF. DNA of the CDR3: TGTGCCAGCAGTCCCGGGACGGGGAGCAATCAGCCCCAGCATTTT.

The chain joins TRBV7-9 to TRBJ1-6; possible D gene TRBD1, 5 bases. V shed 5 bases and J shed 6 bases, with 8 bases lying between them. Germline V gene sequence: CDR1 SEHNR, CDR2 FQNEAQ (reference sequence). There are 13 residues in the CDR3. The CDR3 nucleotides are TGTGCCAGCAGCGGGGCCCCTAATTCACCCCTCCACTTT. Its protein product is CASSGAPNSPLHF.

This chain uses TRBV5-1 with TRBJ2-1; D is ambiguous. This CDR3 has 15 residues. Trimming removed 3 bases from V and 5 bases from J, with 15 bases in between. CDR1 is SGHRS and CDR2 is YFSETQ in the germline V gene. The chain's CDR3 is CASSSSYLGNNEQFF. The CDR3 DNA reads TGCGCCAGCAGCTCAAGTTATTTGGGCAACAATGAGCAGTTCTTC.

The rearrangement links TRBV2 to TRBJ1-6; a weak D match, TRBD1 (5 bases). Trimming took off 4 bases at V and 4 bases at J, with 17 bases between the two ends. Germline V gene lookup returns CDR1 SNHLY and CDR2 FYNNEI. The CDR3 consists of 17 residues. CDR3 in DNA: TGTGCCAGCAGTGCCTATCGGGGGTTATTGTATAATTCACCCCTCCACTTT. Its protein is CASSAYRGLLYNSPLHF.

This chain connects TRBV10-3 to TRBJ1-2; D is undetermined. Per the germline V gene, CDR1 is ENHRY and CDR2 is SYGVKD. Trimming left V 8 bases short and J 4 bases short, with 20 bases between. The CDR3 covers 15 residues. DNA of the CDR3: TGTGCCATCGTGAAAGAGCCATTAGCGGGCTATGGCTACACCTTC. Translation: CAIVKEPLAGYGYTF.

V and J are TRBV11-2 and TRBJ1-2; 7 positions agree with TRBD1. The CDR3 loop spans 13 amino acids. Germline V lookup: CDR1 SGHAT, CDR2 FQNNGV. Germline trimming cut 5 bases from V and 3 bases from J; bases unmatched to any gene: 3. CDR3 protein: CASSVDRDYGYTF. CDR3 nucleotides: TGTGCCAGCAGCGTCGACAGGGACTATGGCTACACCTTC.

The DNA of the CDR3 is TGCAGCGTAGGGGGCGTCTACTATGGCTACACCTTC. It specifies CSVGGVYYGYTF. V is TRBV29-1 and J is TRBJ1-2; 7 bases agree with TRBD1. Unmatched junction bases numbered 4, after V lost 6 bases and J lost 3 bases. CDR1 is SQVTM and CDR2 is ANQGSEA in the germline V gene. This CDR3 has 12 residues.